Listed below are T cell receptor beta chains from one sample, sequenced in a study of blood T cell repertoires in COVID-19. Assay: immunoSEQ multiplex PCR; the TCRdb copy retains only in-frame clones and omits some. The repertoire holds roughly 180,000 clones, with around 80% as singletons. What was sequenced was PBMCs or T cells enriched from blood (not recorded which). The source of these receptors is a woman aged 55-69 years who had recovered from COVID-19. The CDR3 runs from the conserved cysteine through the conserved F or W. D genes are given only for firm matches. Clone size, where shown, is once, few, many, or a class for clones that have expanded.

clone size: .
J gene: TRBJ2-1
D gene: .
V gene: TRBV11-3
CDR3 protein: CASSLDKGGYNEQFF
CDR3 DNA: TGTGCCAGCAGCTTAGACAAGGGAGGCTACAATGAGCAGTTCTTC

clone size: .
J gene: TRBJ1-4
D gene: .
V gene: TRBV6-2/TRBV6-3
CDR3 protein: CASSYSGGKLFF
CDR3 DNA: TGTGCCAGCAGTTACTCGGGGGGAAAACTGTTTTTT

clone size: .
J gene: TRBJ1-3
D gene: .
V gene: TRBV28
CDR3 protein: CASRDSSGNTIYF
CDR3 DNA: TGTGCCAGCAGGGACAGCTCTGGAAACACCATATATTTT

clone size: .
J gene: TRBJ1-2
D gene: .
V gene: TRBV6-5
CDR3 protein: CASRPNRDESGYTF
CDR3 DNA: TGTGCCAGCCGACCGAACAGGGACGAAAGTGGCTACACCTTC

clone size: once
J gene: TRBJ2-4
D gene: .
V gene: TRBV2
CDR3 protein: CASSYKNIQYF
CDR3 DNA: TGTGCCAGCAGTTATAAAAACATTCAGTACTTC

clone size: .
J gene: TRBJ1-1
D gene: .
V gene: TRBV12-3/TRBV12-4
CDR3 protein: CASTYRNTEAFF
CDR3 DNA: TGTGCCAGCACCTACCGGAACACTGAAGCTTTCTTT

clone size: .
J gene: TRBJ1-1
D gene: .
V gene: TRBV5-8
CDR3 protein: CASSGYRGNTEAFF
CDR3 DNA: TGTGCCAGCAGCGGGTATAGGGGGAACACTGAAGCTTTCTTT

clone size: .
J gene: TRBJ2-1
D gene: TRBD2
V gene: TRBV5-1
CDR3 protein: CASSLAGLAGENEQFF
CDR3 DNA: TGCGCCAGCAGCTTGGCGGGACTAGCGGGGGAGAATGAGCAGTTCTTC

clone size: .
J gene: TRBJ1-3
D gene: .
V gene: TRBV4-2
CDR3 protein: CASSQDWRGNTIYF
CDR3 DNA: TGTGCCAGCAGCCAGGACTGGAGGGGAAACACCATATATTTT

clone size: .
J gene: TRBJ1-2
D gene: TRBD1
V gene: TRBV6-5
CDR3 protein: CASSQTGVGGYTF
CDR3 DNA: TGTGCCAGCAGTCAAACAGGGGTTGGAGGCTACACCTTC

clone size: .
J gene: TRBJ1-2
D gene: .
V gene: TRBV25-1
CDR3 protein: CASTDGQIFPYGYTF
CDR3 DNA: TGTGCCAGTACCGATGGGCAGATTTTCCCATATGGCTACACCTTC

clone size: .
J gene: TRBJ2-1
D gene: TRBD2
V gene: TRBV9
CDR3 protein: CASSEQRGGAFDEQFF
CDR3 DNA: TGTGCCAGCAGCGAGCAACGCGGGGGGGCGTTCGATGAGCAGTTCTTC

clone size: once
J gene: TRBJ1-2
D gene: .
V gene: TRBV18
CDR3 protein: CASSPGQGLYGYTF
CDR3 DNA: TGTGCCAGCTCGCCGGGGCAGGGACTCTATGGCTACACCTTC

clone size: .
J gene: TRBJ2-3
D gene: .
V gene: TRBV6-5
CDR3 protein: CASSYSGASTDTQYF
CDR3 DNA: TGTGCCAGCAGTTACTCGGGGGCTAGCACAGATACGCAGTATTTT

clone size: once
J gene: TRBJ2-5
D gene: TRBD2
V gene: TRBV5-1
CDR3 protein: CASSLEASGSETQYF
CDR3 DNA: TGCGCCAGCAGCTTGGAAGCTAGCGGGAGTGAGACCCAGTACTTC

clone size: .
J gene: TRBJ1-2
D gene: TRBD1
V gene: TRBV18
CDR3 protein: CASSPVPGQELNYGYTF
CDR3 DNA: TGTGCCAGCTCACCCGTGCCGGGACAGGAACTTAACTATGGCTACACCTTC

clone size: .
J gene: TRBJ1-2
D gene: .
V gene: TRBV7-9
CDR3 protein: CASSLQGYRNYGYTF
CDR3 DNA: TGTGCCAGCAGCTTACAGGGCTATCGAAACTATGGCTACACCTTC

clone size: .
J gene: TRBJ2-3
D gene: TRBD1
V gene: TRBV19
CDR3 protein: CASSIWATGSTDTQYF
CDR3 DNA: TGTGCCAGTAGTATCTGGGCGACAGGGTCCACAGATACGCAGTATTTT

clone size: .
J gene: TRBJ1-5
D gene: .
V gene: TRBV7-2
CDR3 protein: CASALWAGNQPQHF
CDR3 DNA: TGTGCCTCAGCATTGTGGGCGGGTAATCAGCCCCAGCATTTT

clone size: .
J gene: TRBJ2-7
D gene: .
V gene: TRBV6-2/TRBV6-3
CDR3 protein: CASSGPGAYEQYF
CDR3 DNA: TGTGCCAGCAGCGGACCAGGGGCCTACGAGCAGTACTTC

clone size: .
J gene: TRBJ2-3
D gene: .
V gene: TRBV5-1
CDR3 protein: CASHEGPTDTQYF
CDR3 DNA: TGCGCCAGCCACGAGGGCCCCACGGATACGCAGTATTTT

clone size: .
J gene: TRBJ1-2
D gene: .
V gene: TRBV19
CDR3 protein: CASSILGRGRSGYTF
CDR3 DNA: TGTGCCAGTAGTATTCTGGGCAGAGGGAGGAGTGGCTACACCTTC

clone size: .
J gene: TRBJ2-3
D gene: TRBD1
V gene: TRBV24-1
CDR3 protein: CATREGTGESDTQYF
CDR3 DNA: TGTGCCACCAGAGAGGGGACAGGGGAATCAGATACGCAGTATTTT

clone size: once
J gene: TRBJ1-5
D gene: TRBD1
V gene: TRBV6-2/TRBV6-3
CDR3 protein: CASSPGTGRLLRQPQHF
CDR3 DNA: TGTGCCAGCAGCCCCGGGACAGGGAGGCTTTTGAGGCAGCCCCAGCATTTT

clone size: .
J gene: TRBJ1-2
D gene: TRBD1
V gene: TRBV5-4
CDR3 protein: CASSAPGQNYGYTF
CDR3 DNA: TGTGCCAGCAGCGCGCCGGGACAGAACTATGGCTACACCTTC

clone size: .
J gene: TRBJ1-1
D gene: TRBD1
V gene: TRBV27
CDR3 protein: CASTDRERREAFF
CDR3 DNA: TGTGCCAGCACCGACAGGGAAAGAAGGGAAGCTTTCTTT

clone size: once
J gene: TRBJ2-4
D gene: .
V gene: TRBV5-1
CDR3 protein: CASSSIAAGDIQYF
CDR3 DNA: TGCGCCAGCAGCTCGATAGCGGCTGGGGACATTCAGTACTTC

clone size: .
J gene: TRBJ2-2
D gene: TRBD2
V gene: TRBV19
CDR3 protein: CASSLGLAGAGELFF
CDR3 DNA: TGTGCCAGTAGTTTAGGACTAGCGGGTGCCGGGGAGCTGTTTTTT

clone size: .
J gene: TRBJ2-3
D gene: TRBD2
V gene: TRBV30
CDR3 protein: CAWSLAGGRNTQYF
CDR3 DNA: TGTGCCTGGAGCTTAGCGGGAGGGAGGAATACGCAGTATTTT